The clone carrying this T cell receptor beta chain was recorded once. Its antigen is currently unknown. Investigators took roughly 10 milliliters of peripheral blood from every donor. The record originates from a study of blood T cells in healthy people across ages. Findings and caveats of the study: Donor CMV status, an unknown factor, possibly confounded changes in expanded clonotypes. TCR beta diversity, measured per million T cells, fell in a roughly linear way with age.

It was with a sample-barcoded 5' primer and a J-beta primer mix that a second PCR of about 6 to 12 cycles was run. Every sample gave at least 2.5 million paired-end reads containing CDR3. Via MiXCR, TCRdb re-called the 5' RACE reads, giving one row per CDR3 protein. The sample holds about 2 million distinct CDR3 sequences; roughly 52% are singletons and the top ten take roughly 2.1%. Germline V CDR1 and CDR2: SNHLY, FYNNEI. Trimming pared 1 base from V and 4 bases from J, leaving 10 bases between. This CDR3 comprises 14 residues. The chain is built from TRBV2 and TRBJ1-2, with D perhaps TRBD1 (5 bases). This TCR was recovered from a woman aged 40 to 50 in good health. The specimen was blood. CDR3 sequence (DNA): TGTGCCAGCAGTGAAGGGGCAGGGACCTATGGCTACACCTTC. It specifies CASSEGAGTYGYTF.